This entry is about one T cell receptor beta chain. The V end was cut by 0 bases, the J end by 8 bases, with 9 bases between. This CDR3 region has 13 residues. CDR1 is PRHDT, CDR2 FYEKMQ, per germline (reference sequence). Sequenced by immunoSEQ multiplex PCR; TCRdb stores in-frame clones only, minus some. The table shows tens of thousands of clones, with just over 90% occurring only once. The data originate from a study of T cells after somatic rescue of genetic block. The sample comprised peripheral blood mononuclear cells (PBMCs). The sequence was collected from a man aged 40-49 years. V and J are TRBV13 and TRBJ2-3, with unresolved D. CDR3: CASSLGSSATQYF. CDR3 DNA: TGTGCCAGCAGCTTAGGTTCCTCTGCTACGCAGTATTTT.